The rows below give T cell receptor beta chains drawn from one sample of a study of blood T cell repertoires in COVID-19. Measured with immunoSEQ multiplex PCR; TCRdb has only the in-frame clones, and not every one. The sample carries about 160,000 clones, approximately 80% recorded once. Sequenced input: peripheral blood. The receptors originated from a man between 65 and 80 years old who had recovered from COVID-19. The CDR3 runs from the conserved cysteine through the conserved F or W. Fields, in order: V gene, D gene, clone size, J gene, CDR3 protein, CDR3 DNA. The D gene is left open where the match is weak. Size values are once, few and many counts, or a class for expanded clones, and some rows have none.

V: TRBV12-3/TRBV12-4; D: -; size: once; J: TRBJ1-2; CDR3: CASSDNGNLGYTF; DNA: TGTGCCAGCAGTGACAACGGGAACCTGGGATACACCTTC
V: TRBV24-1; D: TRBD1; size: -; J: TRBJ1-1; CDR3: CATSGTGQVAEAFF; DNA: TGTGCCACCAGTGGGACAGGCCAGGTCGCTGAAGCTTTCTTT
V: TRBV5-4; D: -; size: -; J: TRBJ2-5; CDR3: CASSLDAGGETQYF; DNA: TGTGCCAGCAGCTTGGATGCAGGAGGGGAGACCCAGTACTTC
V: TRBV11-2; D: -; size: once; J: TRBJ2-7; CDR3: CASSLVRGYEQYF; DNA: TGTGCCAGCAGCTTAGTCAGGGGCTACGAGCAGTACTTC
V: TRBV28; D: -; size: -; J: TRBJ2-1; CDR3: CASSGLARGNTLNEQFF; DNA: TGTGCCAGCAGTGGGCTAGCACGAGGGAATACATTGAATGAGCAGTTCTTC
V: TRBV7-2; D: -; size: -; J: TRBJ1-2; CDR3: CASSLGYSGNYGYTF; DNA: TGTGCCAGCAGCTTAGGGTACTCGGGGAACTATGGCTACACCTTC
V: TRBV9; D: TRBD1; size: -; J: TRBJ1-3; CDR3: CASSIGQGDGNTIYF; DNA: TGTGCCAGCAGCATCGGACAGGGCGACGGAAACACCATATATTTT
V: TRBV28; D: -; size: -; J: TRBJ2-7; CDR3: CASSPGQSYEQYF; DNA: TGTGCCAGCAGTCCCGGACAGAGCTACGAGCAGTACTTC
V: TRBV21-1; D: -; size: -; J: TRBJ2-4; CDR3: CASSKIKVAVAKNIQYF; DNA: TGTGCCAGCAGCAAAATCAAGGTAGCGGTAGCCAAAAACATTCAGTACTTC
V: TRBV7-2; D: TRBD2; size: -; J: TRBJ2-1; CDR3: CASSQGLAGGRSEQFF; DNA: TGTGCCAGCAGCCAAGGACTAGCGGGAGGGCGGAGTGAGCAGTTCTTC
V: TRBV7-2; D: TRBD2; size: -; J: TRBJ2-7; CDR3: CASSVTSGRMFSYEQYF; DNA: TGTGCCAGCAGCGTAACTAGCGGGAGAATGTTCTCCTACGAGCAGTACTTC
V: TRBV5-1; D: -; size: -; J: TRBJ2-7; CDR3: CASVQAPGYEQYF; DNA: TGCGCCAGCGTACAGGCCCCTGGCTACGAGCAGTACTTC
V: TRBV2; D: -; size: few; J: TRBJ2-7; CDR3: CASTTYYEQYF; DNA: TGTGCCAGCACTACCTACTACGAGCAGTACTTC
V: TRBV2; D: TRBD2; size: -; J: TRBJ2-1; CDR3: CASSGGREGYNEQFF; DNA: TGTGCCAGCAGTGGTGGGCGGGAGGGCTACAATGAGCAGTTCTTC
V: TRBV19; D: -; size: -; J: TRBJ1-2; CDR3: CASRPQGGDGYTF; DNA: TGTGCCAGTAGGCCCCAGGGAGGGGACGGCTACACCTTC
V: TRBV4-1; D: -; size: -; J: TRBJ1-1; CDR3: CASSQAGGPTEAFF; DNA: TGCGCCAGCAGCCAAGCCGGGGGGCCCACTGAAGCTTTCTTT
V: TRBV27; D: TRBD2; size: -; J: TRBJ2-7; CDR3: CASSRTSGSYEQYF; DNA: TGTGCCAGCAGTCGGACTAGCGGTTCCTACGAGCAGTACTTC
V: TRBV9; D: -; size: -; J: TRBJ2-4; CDR3: CASSAGATVAKNIQYF; DNA: TGTGCCAGCAGCGCAGGTGCGACAGTAGCCAAAAACATTCAGTACTTC
V: TRBV5-4; D: TRBD1; size: -; J: TRBJ1-4; CDR3: CASSLSGQGRTNEKLFF; DNA: TGTGCCAGCAGCTTGTCGGGACAGGGGCGGACTAATGAAAAACTGTTTTTT
V: TRBV6-6; D: -; size: -; J: TRBJ2-7; CDR3: CASSYDRGGSYEQYF; DNA: TGTGCCAGCAGTTACGACCGAGGGGGATCCTACGAGCAGTACTTC
V: TRBV5-1; D: -; size: -; J: TRBJ2-3; CDR3: CASRDSRLTDTQYF; DNA: TGCGCCAGCAGGGACTCCAGATTAACAGATACGCAGTATTTT
V: TRBV5-1; D: TRBD1; size: -; J: TRBJ2-2; CDR3: CASSLGRQGITNTGELFF; DNA: TGCGCCAGCAGCTTGGGGAGACAGGGGATCACGAACACCGGGGAGCTGTTTTTT
V: TRBV6-2/TRBV6-3; D: TRBD1; size: -; J: TRBJ2-7; CDR3: CASSYVPGQVYEQYF; DNA: TGTGCCAGCAGTTACGTGCCGGGACAGGTCTACGAGCAGTACTTC
V: TRBV5-5; D: TRBD1; size: -; J: TRBJ1-2; CDR3: CASSLEGAYGYTF; DNA: TGTGCCAGCAGCTTGGAGGGGGCCTATGGCTACACCTTC
V: TRBV6-5; D: TRBD1; size: -; J: TRBJ2-7; CDR3: CASSQWTGGSYEQYF; DNA: TGTGCCAGCAGCCAGTGGACAGGGGGCTCCTACGAGCAGTACTTC
V: TRBV28; D: TRBD1; size: -; J: TRBJ2-1; CDR3: CASSWGDREQYNEQFF; DNA: TGTGCCAGCAGTTGGGGGGACAGGGAACAATACAATGAGCAGTTCTTC
V: TRBV18; D: -; size: -; J: TRBJ2-3; CDR3: CASSPGTTGTDTQYF; DNA: TGTGCCAGCTCACCAGGCACCACCGGCACAGATACGCAGTATTTT
V: TRBV5-1; D: -; size: -; J: TRBJ2-2; CDR3: CASSFVSGNDGELFF; DNA: TGCGCCAGCAGCTTTGTGTCAGGCAATGACGGGGAGCTGTTTTTT
V: TRBV28; D: -; size: -; J: TRBJ1-5; CDR3: CASSLGLPPNQPQHF; DNA: TGTGCCAGCAGTTTGGGCCTCCCGCCAAATCAGCCCCAGCATTTT
V: TRBV5-1; D: TRBD1; size: -; J: TRBJ2-4; CDR3: CASSPGQGMDIQYF; DNA: TGCGCCAGCAGCCCGGGACAGGGGATGGACATTCAGTACTTC
V: TRBV7-9; D: TRBD2; size: -; J: TRBJ2-1; CDR3: CASSSSGRIYNEQFF; DNA: TGTGCCAGTTCATCTAGCGGGAGAATTTACAATGAGCAGTTCTTC
V: TRBV5-1; D: TRBD1; size: -; J: TRBJ1-2; CDR3: CASSDVQGYGYTF; DNA: TGCGCCAGCTCGGACGTACAGGGGTATGGCTACACCTTC